This TCR beta chain stems from a study of control samples from healthy donors and cancer patients. The CDR3 has 13 amino acids. Deletions cut 4 bases from V and 8 bases from J, with 14 bases between. CDR1 MGHDK and CDR2 SYGVNS come from the germline V gene. Assay: immunoSEQ multiplex PCR; the TCRdb copy retains only in-frame clones and omits some. The data hold about 110,000 clones, with about 80% observed a single time. This chain links TRBV25-1 with TRBJ1-2; a possible D gene is TRBD1 (5 bases). Sequencing was performed on blood. This receptor was taken from a man between 18 and 35 years old in good health. CDR3 in DNA: TGTGCCAGCAGTGGGTTGGTCAGGGAGGGCTACACCTTC. Its protein is CASSGLVREGYTF.